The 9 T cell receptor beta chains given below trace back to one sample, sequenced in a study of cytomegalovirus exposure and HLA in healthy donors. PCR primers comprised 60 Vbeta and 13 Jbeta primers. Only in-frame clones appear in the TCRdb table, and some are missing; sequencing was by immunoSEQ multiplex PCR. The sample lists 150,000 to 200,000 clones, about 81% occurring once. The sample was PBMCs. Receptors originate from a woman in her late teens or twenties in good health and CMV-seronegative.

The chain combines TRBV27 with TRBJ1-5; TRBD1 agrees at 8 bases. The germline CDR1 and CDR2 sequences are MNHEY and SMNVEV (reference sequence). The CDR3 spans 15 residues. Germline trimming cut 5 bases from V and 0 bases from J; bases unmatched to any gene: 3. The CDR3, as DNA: TGTGCCAGCAGTACAGGGGGGTATAGCAATCAGCCCCAGCATTTT. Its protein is CASSTGGYSNQPQHF.

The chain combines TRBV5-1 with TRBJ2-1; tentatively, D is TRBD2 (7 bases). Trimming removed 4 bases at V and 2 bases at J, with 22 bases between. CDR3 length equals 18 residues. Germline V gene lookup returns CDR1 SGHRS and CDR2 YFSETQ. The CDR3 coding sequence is TGCGCCAGCAGCCCGGGGGGCGGGAGAGGTAACCCCTACAATGAGCAGTTCTTC. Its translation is CASSPGGGRGNPYNEQFF.

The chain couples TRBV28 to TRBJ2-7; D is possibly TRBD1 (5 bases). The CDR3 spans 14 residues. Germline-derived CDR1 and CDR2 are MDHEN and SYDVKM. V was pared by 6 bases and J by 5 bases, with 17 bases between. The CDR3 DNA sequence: TGTGCCAGCAGACTCGGTGGCAGGGCCAACGAGCAGTACTTC. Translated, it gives CASRLGGRANEQYF.

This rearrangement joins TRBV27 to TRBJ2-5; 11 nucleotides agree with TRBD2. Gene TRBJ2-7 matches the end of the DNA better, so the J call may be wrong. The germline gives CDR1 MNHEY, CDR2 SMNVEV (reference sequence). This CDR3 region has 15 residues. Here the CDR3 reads CASPPGTSGNYEQYF. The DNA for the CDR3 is TGTGCCAGCCCCCCTGGGACTAGCGGAAACTACGAGCAGTACTTC.

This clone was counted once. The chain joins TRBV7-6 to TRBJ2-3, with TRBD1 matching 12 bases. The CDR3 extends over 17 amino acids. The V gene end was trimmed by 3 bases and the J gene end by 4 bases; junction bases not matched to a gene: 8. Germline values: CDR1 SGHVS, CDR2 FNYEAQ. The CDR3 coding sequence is TGTGCCAGCAGCTTCTCCGGGACAGGGGGCCTTTCAGATACGCAGTATTTT. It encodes CASSFSGTGGLSDTQYF.

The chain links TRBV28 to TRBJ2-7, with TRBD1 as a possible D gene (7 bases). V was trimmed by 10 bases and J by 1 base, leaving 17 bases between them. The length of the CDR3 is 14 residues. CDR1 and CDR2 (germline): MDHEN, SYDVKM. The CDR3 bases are TGTGCCACCTACCGGGGGACAGCGTCCTACGAGCAGTACTTC. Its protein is CATYRGTASYEQYF.

CDR3: CASSWGGMLAKNIQYF. CDR3 DNA sequence: TGTGCCAGCAGCTGGGGGGGGATGTTAGCCAAAAACATTCAGTACTTC. The gene calls are TRBV5-6 and TRBJ2-4; 7 bases are shared with TRBD2. V was clipped by 3 bases and J by 0 bases; unmatched bases: 6. The CDR3 runs to 16 residues. CDR1 is SGHDT, CDR2 YYEEEE, per germline.

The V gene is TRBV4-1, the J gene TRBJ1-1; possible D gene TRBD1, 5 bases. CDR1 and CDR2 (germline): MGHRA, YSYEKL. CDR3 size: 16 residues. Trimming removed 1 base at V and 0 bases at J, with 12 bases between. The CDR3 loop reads CASSQGTMGLNTEAFF. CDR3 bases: TGCGCCAGCAGCCAAGGGACAATGGGGCTGAACACTGAAGCTTTCTTT.

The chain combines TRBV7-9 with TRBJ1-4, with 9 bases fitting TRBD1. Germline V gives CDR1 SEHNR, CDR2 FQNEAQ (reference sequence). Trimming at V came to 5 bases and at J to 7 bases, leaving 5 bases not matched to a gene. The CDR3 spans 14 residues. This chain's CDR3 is CASSPGQGGEKLFF. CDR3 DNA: TGTGCCAGCAGCCCGGGACAGGGCGGTGAAAAACTGTTTTTT.